A selection of T cell receptor beta chains follows, all from one sample in a study of blood T cell repertoires in COVID-19. The method was immunoSEQ multiplex PCR; TCRdb's version includes in-frame clones alone and lacks a portion of them. The data contain over 200,000 clones, 83% of them seen just once; the ten biggest clones take up roughly 1.2%. Sequences were obtained from peripheral blood. Receptors originate from a woman aged 30 to 39 with COVID-19, enrolled during active disease. The CDR3 runs from the conserved cysteine through the conserved F or W. The D gene is left open where the match is weak. Clone size, where shown, is once, few, many, or a class for clones that have expanded.

>NA|TRBV25-1|TRBJ2-5|NA
TGTGCCAGCAGTGAACGGACTACACAAGAGACCCAGTACTTC
CASSERTTQETQYF
>NA|TRBV7-2|TRBJ2-5|TRBD2
TGTGCCAGCAGCCCCCGGGGGGGGCAATATGAAGAGACCCAGTACTTC
CASSPRGGQYEETQYF
>NA|TRBV7-8|TRBJ1-5|NA
TGTGCCAGCAGCTTAGCGGCGACAGCCAATCAGCCCCAGCATTTT
CASSLAATANQPQHF
>NA|TRBV5-6|TRBJ1-6|NA
TGTGCCAGCAGCTTATGGGGGGGGCGATATAATTCACCCCTCCACTTT
CASSLWGGRYNSPLHF
>few|TRBV5-8|TRBJ2-3|TRBD1
TGTGCCAGCAGCGCTGGACAGGGGGCAGATACGCAGTATTTT
CASSAGQGADTQYF
>NA|TRBV10-3|TRBJ2-6|TRBD1
TGTGCCATGGGACAGGGTGAGGCTGGGGCCAACGTCCTGACTTTC
CAMGQGEAGANVLTF
>NA|TRBV3-1/TRBV3-2|TRBJ1-2|TRBD1
TGTGCCAGCAGCCATCGGACAGGGGGTGGAGATGGCTACACCTTC
CASSHRTGGGDGYTF
>NA|TRBV27|TRBJ1-2|TRBD1
TGTGCCAGCAGCCCGACAGGGTTCGATTCTAACTATGGCTACACCTTC
CASSPTGFDSNYGYTF
>NA|TRBV20-1|TRBJ2-5|NA
TGCAGTGCTAGTTCAGCGGAGGAGACCCAGTACTTC
CSASSAEETQYF
>many|TRBV19|TRBJ2-1|TRBD2
TGTGCCAGTAGTCCAAAAACTAGCGGGGAAATCTACAATGAGCAGTTCTTC
CASSPKTSGEIYNEQFF
>NA|TRBV6-2/TRBV6-3|TRBJ2-1|NA
TGTGCCAGCAGTTACTCGGACAGCCAGCAGTTCTTC
CASSYSDSQQFF
>NA|TRBV19|TRBJ1-2|NA
TGTGCCAGTACCACAGATCTTTTTGGGGGCTACACCTTC
CASTTDLFGGYTF
>NA|TRBV7-8|TRBJ2-5|NA
TGTGCCAGCAGCTTAGAGGCGGGACCCCAAGAGACCCAGTACTTC
CASSLEAGPQETQYF
>NA|TRBV7-2|TRBJ1-5|TRBD1
TGTGCCAGCAGCTCGTACAGGGGAAGCAATCAGCCCCAGCATTTT
CASSSYRGSNQPQHF
>NA|TRBV30|TRBJ1-2|TRBD1
TGTGCCTGGAGTGTGGGCAGGGGGCCAGGCTACACCTTC
CAWSVGRGPGYTF
>NA|TRBV11-3|TRBJ2-7|NA
TGTGCCAGCAGCTTCCGAGGAGCCTCCTACGAGCAGTACTTC
CASSFRGASYEQYF
>NA|TRBV23-1|TRBJ2-5|NA
TGCGCCAGCAGTCAATCGTCGGGAGAGACCCAGTACTTC
CASSQSSGETQYF